The 30 T cell receptor beta chains below all came from one sample that was sequenced in a study of human T cells and chemical hapten exposure. Time point reported: patch test 1, 2 weeks after DPC sensitization. Sample treatment: therapeutic diphenylcyclopropenone sensitization with weekly scalp DPC. TCRdb called the RACE reads again in MiXCR, with one record for every CDR3 protein. The table has some 350,000 distinct CDR3 sequences, roughly 6.9% seen once. Material: whole blood, obtained in connection with sensitization to the hapten diphenylcyclopropenone (DPC). These receptors were obtained from a woman aged 18-29 years with alopecia areata. Some clones in this sample may be carry-over from other donors' samples.

This clonotype was seen a handful of times. V gene TRBV7-2 combines with J gene TRBJ2-3; 7 bases line up with TRBD1. Germline CDR1 SGHTA, CDR2 FQGNSA. The CDR3 is made up of 15 amino acids. The J segment lost 4 bases and the V segment lost 5 bases, leaving 9 bases of the junction unmatched. In DNA, the CDR3 is TGTGCCAGCAGCCAGAGACAGGGCGCATCAGATACGCAGTATTTT. Its translation is CASSQRQGASDTQYF.

This clonotype was detected many times. The rearrangement links TRBV6-2 or TRBV6-3 to TRBJ2-3; 7 positions agree with TRBD1. This CDR3 contains 14 residues. Germline assignment: CDR1 MNHEY and CDR2 SVGEGT. J lost 6 bases, V lost 6 bases, and 9 bases had no gene match. The CDR3 loop is CASRSYEGADTQYF. DNA for the CDR3: TGTGCCAGCAGATCGTATGAGGGGGCCGATACGCAGTATTTT.

The gene calls are TRBV18 and TRBJ2-5, with D possibly matching TRBD1 (6 bases). This CDR3 contains 13 residues. Per germline, CDR1 KGHSH and CDR2 LQKENI. V was trimmed by 3 bases and J by 4 bases, leaving 9 bases between them. The CDR3, as DNA: TGTGCCAGCTCACCTCAGGGGCGAGAGACCCAGTACTTC. Its translation: CASSPQGRETQYF.

V gene TRBV6-5 combines with J gene TRBJ2-5; 7 nucleotides agree with TRBD1. Germline V CDR1 and CDR2: MNHEY, SVGAGI. Trimming at V came to 5 bases and at J to 5 bases, leaving 14 bases not matched to a gene. The length of the CDR3 is 16 residues. The CDR3 sequence is CASSQQDRLLGETQYF. The CDR3 DNA follows: TGTGCCAGCAGTCAGCAGGACAGGCTCCTCGGGGAGACCCAGTACTTC.

V usage is TRBV6-5 and J usage is TRBJ1-1; tentative D call: TRBD1 (5 bases). The germline gives CDR1 MNHEY, CDR2 SVGAGI. This CDR3 is 14 amino acids long. V was clipped by 3 bases and J by 3 bases, with 11 bases between them. CDR3 residues: CASSYAQGDTEAFF. The CDR3, as DNA: TGTGCCAGCAGTTATGCCCAGGGAGACACTGAAGCTTTCTTT.

This clonotype was detected a few times. The V and J genes are TRBV18 and TRBJ1-4; D remains ambiguous. The V gene lost 2 bases and the J gene lost 4 bases, with 5 bases spanning the gap. Germline values: CDR1 KGHSH, CDR2 LQKENI. This CDR3 is built from 13 residues. CDR3 amino acids: CASSPGFNEKLFF. DNA of the CDR3: TGTGCCAGCTCACCAGGATTTAATGAAAAACTGTTTTTT. The complete variable domain, with remaining parts taken from reference TRBV18 and TRBJ1-4, reads NAGVMQNPRHLVRRRGQEARLRCSPMKGHSHVYWYRQLPEEGLKFMVYLQKENIIDESGMPKERFSAEFPKEGPSILRIQQVVRGDSAAYFCASSPGFNEKLFFGSGTQLSVL.

This clonotype appeared many times. This sequence joins TRBV6-2 or TRBV6-3 and TRBJ1-1; weak D call: TRBD1 (5 bases). V was clipped by 5 bases and J by 4 bases, with 11 bases between them. This CDR3 region has 13 residues. Germline values: CDR1 MNHEY, CDR2 SVGEGT. CDR3 DNA: TGTGCCAGCAGTCCCGAGGGGAGCACTGAAGCTTTCTTT. Translated: CASSPEGSTEAFF.

This clonotype was seen only a few times. This CDR3 reads CAISESEGTEAFF. DNA of the CDR3: TGTGCCATCAGTGAATCTGAGGGGACTGAAGCTTTCTTT. This chain uses TRBV10-3 with TRBJ1-1, with D possibly matching TRBD1 (5 bases). The CDR3 runs 13 residues. Germline V gives CDR1 ENHRY, CDR2 SYGVKD. Trimming left V 3 bases short and J 5 bases short, with 10 bases between.

This clonotype was detected ten times or more. The J gene is TRBJ2-3, the V gene TRBV11-1, with a tentative D call TRBD1 (6 bases). Germline CDR1 reads SGHAT; CDR2 reads FQDESV (reference sequence). V was clipped by 4 bases and J by 7 bases, with 24 bases between them. The CDR3 is 17 amino acids. This CDR3 is CASSSIILGGSGYTQYF. For the CDR3, the DNA is TGTGCCAGCAGCTCTATCATTCTAGGGGGAAGTGGATATACGCAGTATTTT.

This chain joins TRBV6-1 and TRBJ1-6; D not resolved. V dropped 2 bases and J dropped 7 bases, with 9 bases sitting between them. The germline V gene encodes CDR1 MNHNS and CDR2 SASEGT. This CDR3 has 14 amino acids. The CDR3 nucleotides read TGTGCCAGCAGTGAAAGGGTGTGGAATTCACCCCTCCACTTT. Residues: CASSERVWNSPLHF.

This rearrangement joins TRBV28 to TRBJ2-7; weak D call: TRBD1 (6 bases). Trimming left V 8 bases short and J 3 bases short, with 14 bases between. The CDR3 length is 13 residues. Germline CDR1 and CDR2: MDHEN and SYDVKM. CDR3: CASYPGHSYEQYF. The CDR3 bases are TGTGCCAGCTACCCGGGACACAGCTACGAGCAGTACTTC.

This clonotype has at least ten counts. The rearrangement links TRBV5-4 to TRBJ2-6; weak D call: TRBD1 (5 bases). The ends were cut back, 2 bases at V and 13 bases at J, with 13 bases in the middle. The germline gives CDR1 SGHNT, CDR2 YYREEE (reference sequence). CDR3 size: 13 residues. The CDR3 loop reads CASSFGQGGVLTF. The DNA for the CDR3 is TGTGCCAGCAGCTTCGGGCAGGGTGGAGTCCTGACTTTC.

The chain is built from TRBV7-2 and TRBJ1-2, with D perhaps TRBD1 (6 bases). This CDR3 has 12 residues. Germline lookup yields CDR1 SGHTA and CDR2 FQGNSA. V gave up 5 bases and J gave up 8 bases, with 12 bases separating them. The CDR3 coding sequence is TGTGCCAGCAGCAGGGGGGCCGAGGGCTACACCTTC. Translation: CASSRGAEGYTF.

This clonotype was seen ten or more times. V usage is TRBV24-1 and J usage is TRBJ2-6; D possibly corresponds to TRBD1 (5 bases). The CDR3 runs to 15 residues. Germline CDR1 and CDR2: KGHDR and SFDVKD. Trimming removed 4 bases from V and 2 bases from J, with 8 bases in between. The CDR3 sequence: CATSEGLTGANVLTF. Here the CDR3 DNA reads TGTGCCACCAGTGAGGGGCTAACTGGGGCCAACGTCCTGACTTTC.

The gene calls are TRBV6-2 or TRBV6-3 and TRBJ1-1; D perhaps matches TRBD1 (6 bases). Looked up from germline, CDR1 is MNHEY and CDR2 is SVGEGT. V shed 7 bases and J shed 6 bases, with 12 bases lying between them. There are 12 residues in the CDR3. The CDR3 DNA is TGTGCCAGCACAAGGGGGACCCCTGAAGCTTTCTTT. Its protein is CASTRGTPEAFF.

This chain uses TRBV5-1 with TRBJ1-2; 7 nucleotides agree with TRBD1. The CDR3 extends over 14 amino acids. Trimming cost V 7 bases and J 9 bases; bases outside gene matches: 15. Germline values: CDR1 SGHRS, CDR2 YFSETQ. Written as DNA, the CDR3 is TGCGCCAGCGGATGGTTCGACAGGGACAGCAGCTACACCTTC. Encoded protein: CASGWFDRDSSYTF.

This clonotype was seen at least ten times. This rearrangement joins TRBV12-3 or TRBV12-4 to TRBJ1-5, with D possibly TRBD1 on 6 matching bases. The CDR3 is 15 residues long. V lost 2 bases and J lost 5, with 13 bases in between. The CDR3 bases are TGTGCCAGCAGTTTACTGGGGGGGGCGCATCAGCCCCAGCATTTT. It translates to CASSLLGGAHQPQHF.

This clonotype has a handful of counts. V is TRBV27 and J is TRBJ1-6, with TRBD1 matching over 8 bases. V trimming: 6 bases; J trimming: 5 bases; junction bases outside the gene matches: 9. CDR1 and CDR2 (germline): MNHEY, SMNVEV (reference sequence). The CDR3 runs 16 residues. The CDR3 DNA reads TGTGCCAGCAGGAAGGACAGGGCGACCCATAATTCACCCCTCCACTTT. This encodes CASRKDRATHNSPLHF.

This chain links TRBV7-9 with TRBJ1-1, with a weak D call TRBD1 (5 bases). Germline loops: CDR1 SEHNR, CDR2 FQNEAQ (reference sequence). This CDR3 comprises 14 residues. V was clipped by 3 bases and J by 4 bases, with 12 bases between them. CDR3 amino acids: CASSFGAGTTEAFF. The DNA for the CDR3 is TGTGCCAGCAGCTTCGGTGCAGGGACCACTGAAGCTTTCTTT.

Only a few counts were recorded for this clonotype. The V and J genes are TRBV2 and TRBJ2-1; the match to TRBD1 covers 7 bases. There are 15 residues in the CDR3. J lost 9 bases, V lost 6 bases, and 14 bases had no gene match. CDR1 SNHLY and CDR2 FYNNEI come from the germline V gene. The CDR3 loop reads CASSPPGQRSPEQFF. The CDR3, as DNA: TGTGCCAGCAGCCCTCCGGGACAGAGATCCCCTGAGCAGTTCTTC.

The chain couples TRBV29-1 to TRBJ2-1; D not resolved. V dropped 4 bases and J dropped 0 bases, with 7 bases sitting between them. The CDR3 runs to 13 residues. CDR1 and CDR2 from the germline V gene are SQVTM and ANQGSEA. CDR3 sequence: CSVGLSSYNEQFF. The CDR3 DNA reads as TGCAGCGTTGGACTGAGCTCCTACAATGAGCAGTTCTTC.

This chain's CDR3 is CAISEQGYGYTF. DNA for the CDR3: TGTGCCATCAGTGAACAGGGATATGGCTACACCTTC. The gene calls are TRBV10-3 and TRBJ1-2; TRBD1 is a possible D gene (6 bases). Trimming removed 3 bases from V and 5 bases from J, with 7 bases in between. The germline V gene has CDR1 ENHRY and CDR2 SYGVKD. The CDR3 covers 12 residues.

A few counts support this clonotype. The chain recombines TRBV3-1 with TRBJ1-2; D remains unclear. The V gene's germline CDR1 is LGHDT and CDR2 YNNKEL (reference sequence). This CDR3 region has 16 residues. Trimming removed 0 bases at V and 4 bases at J, with 15 bases between. Written as DNA, the CDR3 is TGTGCCAGCAGCCAAGAATACGGGAATTTTTCCTATGGCTACACCTTC. Translating gives CASSQEYGNFSYGYTF.

This clonotype was seen at least ten times. The chain combines TRBV20-1 with TRBJ1-4; D perhaps matches TRBD1 (6 bases). Looked up from germline, CDR1 is DFQATT and CDR2 is SNEGSKA (reference sequence). This CDR3 has 14 residues. V lost 2 bases to trimming and J lost 4 bases, with 11 bases between them. CDR3 loop: CSARSGVLNEKLFF. CDR3 DNA: TGCAGTGCTAGATCAGGGGTCCTTAATGAAAAACTGTTTTTT.

The table lists this clonotype with a few counts. The chain uses TRBV13 and TRBJ1-1; 9 nucleotides match TRBD1. The V gene end was trimmed by 3 bases and the J gene end by 4 bases; junction bases not matched to a gene: 6. Germline V gene sequence: CDR1 PRHDT, CDR2 FYEKMQ (reference sequence). The CDR3 covers 15 residues. The DNA for the CDR3 is TGTGCCAGCAGCTTCGGGACAGGGATGGGCACTGAAGCTTTCTTT. Its protein is CASSFGTGMGTEAFF.

V and J are TRBV20-1 and TRBJ1-5; a weak D match, TRBD1 (5 bases). The CDR3 has 14 amino acids. V was shortened by 2 bases and J by 2 bases, with 10 bases between the two germline ends. In germline, CDR1 is DFQATT, CDR2 SNEGSKA (reference sequence). In nucleotides, the CDR3 is TGCAGTGCTAGAAAGGGGATCGGCAATCAGCCCCAGCATTTT. Residues: CSARKGIGNQPQHF.

This clonotype occurred a few times. The J gene is TRBJ1-6, the V gene TRBV20-1; D ambiguous. V dropped 6 bases and J dropped 7 bases, with 16 bases sitting between them. CDR1 DFQATT and CDR2 SNEGSKA come from the germline V gene (reference sequence). The CDR3 totals 14 residues. Written as DNA, the CDR3 is TGCAGTGCGACTCCCGGACCCGCGAATTCACCCCTCCACTTT. Translated, it gives CSATPGPANSPLHF.

This clonotype was counted ten times or more. This CDR3 reads CASSLMGDTEAFF. CDR3 sequence (DNA): TGCGCCAGCAGCTTGATGGGAGACACTGAAGCTTTCTTT. The chain combines TRBV5-1 with TRBJ1-1; D gene ambiguous. The CDR3 length is 13 residues. V gave up 1 base and J gave up 3 bases, with 7 bases separating them. Germline V gene sequence: CDR1 SGHRS, CDR2 YFSETQ.

J is TRBJ1-1 and V is TRBV11-1; perhaps TRBD1 as D (5 bases). Germline V lookup: CDR1 SGHAT, CDR2 FQDESV (reference sequence). Trimming took 4 bases from V and 5 from J, leaving 14 bases between them. The CDR3 totals 14 residues. The DNA for the CDR3 is TGTGCCAGCAGCTACAGGAGTCGGGGGACTGAAGCTTTCTTT. It codes for CASSYRSRGTEAFF.

In its sample, this clonotype was seen many times. The V and J genes are TRBV12-5 and TRBJ1-1; weak D call: TRBD1 (6 bases). Trimming removed 3 bases from V and 8 bases from J, with 13 bases in between. CDR3 length equals 13 residues. Germline CDR1 and CDR2: LGHNT and FRNRAP. The CDR3 DNA reads as TGTGCTAGTGGTTTCCTATCCGGGACAGAAGCTTTCTTT. Translation gives CASGFLSGTEAFF.